A single sample gave rise to the 5 T cell receptor beta chains below, sequenced in a study of cytomegalovirus exposure and HLA in healthy donors. The study ran its PCR with 60 Vbeta and 13 Jbeta primers. TCRdb's copy holds only in-frame clones and misses some; the assay was immunoSEQ multiplex PCR. This sample carries about 160,000 clones, approximately 80% of them seen once, and the ten largest clones take 0.77%. The sample was PBMCs. The receptors were sampled from a woman aged 18-35 years in good health and CMV-seronegative.

The chain has TRBV5-1 and TRBJ1-2, with no clear D. The CDR3 runs 15 residues. Trimming pared 2 bases from V and 7 bases from J, leaving 18 bases between. Per the germline V gene, CDR1 is SGHRS and CDR2 is YFSETQ. This CDR3 reads CASSLRGSIKGGYTF. For the CDR3, the DNA is TGCGCCAGCAGCTTACGAGGGTCAATCAAGGGTGGCTACACCTTC. Together with reference TRBV5-1 and TRBJ1-2, the CDR3 gives the full variable domain: KAGVTQTPRYLIKTRGQQVTLSCSPISGHRSVSWYQQTPGQGLQFLFEYFSETQRNKGNFPGRFSGRQFSNSRSEMNVSTLELGDSALYLCASSLRGSIKGGYTFGSGTRLTVV.

The chain combines TRBV19 with TRBJ1-4; 7 bases align to TRBD1. The CDR3 consists of 15 residues. V lost 5 bases and J lost 4; bases outside the gene matches: 7. Per germline, CDR1 LNHDA and CDR2 SQIVND (reference sequence). The CDR3 DNA reads TGTGCCAGTAGTTCTTACAGGGGAGGTAATGAAAAACTGTTTTTT. It translates to CASSSYRGGNEKLFF.

The chain recombines TRBV28 with TRBJ2-1, with TRBD2 matching over 7 bases. This CDR3 comprises 16 residues. Germline values: CDR1 MDHEN, CDR2 SYDVKM. Trimming at V came to 11 bases and at J to 8 bases, leaving 21 bases not matched to a gene. The CDR3 here is CASFPEGGPIEDEQFF. The DNA for the CDR3 is TGTGCCTCCTTCCCCGAGGGAGGGCCCATTGAGGATGAGCAGTTCTTC.

J is TRBJ2-2 and V is TRBV13; TRBD2 is a possible D gene (7 bases). Trimming stripped 6 bases from V and 1 base from J, with 15 bases between. CDR1 PRHDT and CDR2 FYEKMQ come from the germline V gene (reference sequence). This CDR3 comprises 16 residues. CDR3 region: CASRPWEGVNTGELFF. The CDR3 DNA sequence: TGTGCCAGCAGGCCCTGGGAGGGGGTGAACACCGGGGAGCTGTTTTTT.

This sequence joins TRBV28 and TRBJ1-2, with D uncertain. Germline V gene sequence: CDR1 MDHEN, CDR2 SYDVKM. The V gene lost 6 bases and the J gene lost 4 bases, with 15 bases spanning the gap. The CDR3 has 14 residues. CDR3 sequence reads: CASSPLLRGYGYTF. The CDR3 DNA reads TGTGCCAGCAGCCCCCTCTTAAGAGGCTATGGCTACACCTTC.